This T cell receptor beta chain was obtained from a study of chemoradiotherapy in HPV16-positive cancers. Germline values: CDR1 MDHEN, CDR2 SYDVKM. The CDR3 runs to 17 residues. V trimming: 10 bases; J trimming: 5 bases; junction bases outside the gene matches: 19. This table comes from immunoSEQ multiplex PCR, and its TCRdb copy is limited to in-frame clones, with some not included. This table holds about 68,000 clones, about nine tenths found once. The receptor comes from a human donor with HPV-associated anogenital cancer. This material consisted of blood, taken from a patient who underwent chemoradiotherapy. J is TRBJ2-1 and V is TRBV28; 8 bases are shared with TRBD1. The CDR3, as DNA: TGTGCCATATGGAGGGCACCCAGGGGGCTAGCAGACAATGAGCAGTTCTTC. It translates to CAIWRAPRGLADNEQFF.